This TCR beta chain was documented in a study of T-cell reconstitution after alpha-beta-depleted transplantation in children. Trimming took 4 bases from V and 0 from J, leaving 16 bases between them. The germline gives CDR1 MNHEY, CDR2 SVGEGT. This CDR3 has 18 residues. This sample's TCRbeta library carried unique molecular identifier barcodes. MiXCR, applied by TCRdb to the PCR reads, yields one record per CDR3 protein. The profile shows about 360,000 distinct CDR3 sequences, about an eighth of them singletons. The source of this sequence is a human donor who donated a stem cell graft to a child with Fanconi anemia. Source: PBMCs, taken from the stem cell graft. The gene calls are TRBV6-2 or TRBV6-3 and TRBJ2-6; possibly TRBD1 for D (5 bases). The CDR3 coding sequence is TGTGCCAGCAGTTTTAATCGCTTACAGGACTCTGGGGCCAACGTCCTGACTTTC. The encoded protein is CASSFNRLQDSGANVLTF.